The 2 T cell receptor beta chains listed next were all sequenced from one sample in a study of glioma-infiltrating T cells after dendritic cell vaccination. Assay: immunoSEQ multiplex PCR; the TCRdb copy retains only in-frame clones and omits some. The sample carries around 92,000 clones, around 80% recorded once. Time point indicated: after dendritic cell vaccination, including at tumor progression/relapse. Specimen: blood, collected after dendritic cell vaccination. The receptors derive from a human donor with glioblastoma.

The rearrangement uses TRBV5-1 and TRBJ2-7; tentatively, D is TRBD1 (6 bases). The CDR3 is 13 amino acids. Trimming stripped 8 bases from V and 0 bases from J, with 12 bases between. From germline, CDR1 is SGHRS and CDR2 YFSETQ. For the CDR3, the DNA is TGCGCCAGTGGACAGCTCAACTCCTACGAGCAGTACTTC. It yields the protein CASGQLNSYEQYF.

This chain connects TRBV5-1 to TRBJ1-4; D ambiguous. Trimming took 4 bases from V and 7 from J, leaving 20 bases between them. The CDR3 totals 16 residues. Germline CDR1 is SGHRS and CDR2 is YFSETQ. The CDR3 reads CASSLSGRAGSEKLFF. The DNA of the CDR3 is TGCGCCAGCAGCCTATCCGGGAGGGCCGGGAGTGAAAAACTGTTTTTT.